The TCR beta chain described here comes from a study of early T cells in non-severe SARS-CoV-2 infection. Study information: Alpha and beta chains were unpaired, from unsorted whole-blood bulk RNA. Study observations and caveats: The matching step, a VDJdb search, favored anti-spike CD8 responses and missed private and CD4 specificities.

Comment on this clonotype: Its antigen is still unknown.

Attachment of unique molecular identifiers to individual cDNA molecules was performed. TCRdb called the 5' RACE reads again in MiXCR, with one record for every CDR3 protein. The top ten hold 4% to 5% of the sample, which has tens of thousands of distinct CDR3 sequences, 10% to 15% seen once. V was cut by 6 bases and J by 0 bases, with 8 bases left in between. CDR1 is MNHNY, CDR2 SVGAGI, per germline (reference sequence). This CDR3 contains 13 residues. The chain joins TRBV6-6 to TRBJ1-1; D gene unclear. The material sequenced was whole blood. This clonotype was sampled from an adult who was a healthcare worker with PCR-confirmed SARS-CoV-2 infection or an uninfected control (not recorded which). Here the CDR3 reads CASRPQVNTEAFF. Here the CDR3 DNA reads TGTGCCAGCAGGCCCCAGGTGAACACTGAAGCTTTCTTT.